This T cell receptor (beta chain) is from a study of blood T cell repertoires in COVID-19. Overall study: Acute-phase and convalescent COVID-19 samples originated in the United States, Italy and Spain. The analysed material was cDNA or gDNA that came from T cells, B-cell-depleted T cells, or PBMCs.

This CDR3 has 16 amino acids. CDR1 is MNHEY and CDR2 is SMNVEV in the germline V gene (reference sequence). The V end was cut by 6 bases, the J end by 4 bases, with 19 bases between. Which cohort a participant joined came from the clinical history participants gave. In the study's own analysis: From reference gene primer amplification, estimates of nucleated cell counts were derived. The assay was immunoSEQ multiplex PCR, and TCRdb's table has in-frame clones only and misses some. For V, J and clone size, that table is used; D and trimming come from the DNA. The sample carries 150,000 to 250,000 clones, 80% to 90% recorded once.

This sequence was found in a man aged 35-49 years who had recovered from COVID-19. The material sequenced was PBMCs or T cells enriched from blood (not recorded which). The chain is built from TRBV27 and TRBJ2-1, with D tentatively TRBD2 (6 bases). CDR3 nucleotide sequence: TGTGCCAGCAGCCTCCAAATAGCGGCCACTTACAATGAGCAGTTCTTC. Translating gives CASSLQIAATYNEQFF.